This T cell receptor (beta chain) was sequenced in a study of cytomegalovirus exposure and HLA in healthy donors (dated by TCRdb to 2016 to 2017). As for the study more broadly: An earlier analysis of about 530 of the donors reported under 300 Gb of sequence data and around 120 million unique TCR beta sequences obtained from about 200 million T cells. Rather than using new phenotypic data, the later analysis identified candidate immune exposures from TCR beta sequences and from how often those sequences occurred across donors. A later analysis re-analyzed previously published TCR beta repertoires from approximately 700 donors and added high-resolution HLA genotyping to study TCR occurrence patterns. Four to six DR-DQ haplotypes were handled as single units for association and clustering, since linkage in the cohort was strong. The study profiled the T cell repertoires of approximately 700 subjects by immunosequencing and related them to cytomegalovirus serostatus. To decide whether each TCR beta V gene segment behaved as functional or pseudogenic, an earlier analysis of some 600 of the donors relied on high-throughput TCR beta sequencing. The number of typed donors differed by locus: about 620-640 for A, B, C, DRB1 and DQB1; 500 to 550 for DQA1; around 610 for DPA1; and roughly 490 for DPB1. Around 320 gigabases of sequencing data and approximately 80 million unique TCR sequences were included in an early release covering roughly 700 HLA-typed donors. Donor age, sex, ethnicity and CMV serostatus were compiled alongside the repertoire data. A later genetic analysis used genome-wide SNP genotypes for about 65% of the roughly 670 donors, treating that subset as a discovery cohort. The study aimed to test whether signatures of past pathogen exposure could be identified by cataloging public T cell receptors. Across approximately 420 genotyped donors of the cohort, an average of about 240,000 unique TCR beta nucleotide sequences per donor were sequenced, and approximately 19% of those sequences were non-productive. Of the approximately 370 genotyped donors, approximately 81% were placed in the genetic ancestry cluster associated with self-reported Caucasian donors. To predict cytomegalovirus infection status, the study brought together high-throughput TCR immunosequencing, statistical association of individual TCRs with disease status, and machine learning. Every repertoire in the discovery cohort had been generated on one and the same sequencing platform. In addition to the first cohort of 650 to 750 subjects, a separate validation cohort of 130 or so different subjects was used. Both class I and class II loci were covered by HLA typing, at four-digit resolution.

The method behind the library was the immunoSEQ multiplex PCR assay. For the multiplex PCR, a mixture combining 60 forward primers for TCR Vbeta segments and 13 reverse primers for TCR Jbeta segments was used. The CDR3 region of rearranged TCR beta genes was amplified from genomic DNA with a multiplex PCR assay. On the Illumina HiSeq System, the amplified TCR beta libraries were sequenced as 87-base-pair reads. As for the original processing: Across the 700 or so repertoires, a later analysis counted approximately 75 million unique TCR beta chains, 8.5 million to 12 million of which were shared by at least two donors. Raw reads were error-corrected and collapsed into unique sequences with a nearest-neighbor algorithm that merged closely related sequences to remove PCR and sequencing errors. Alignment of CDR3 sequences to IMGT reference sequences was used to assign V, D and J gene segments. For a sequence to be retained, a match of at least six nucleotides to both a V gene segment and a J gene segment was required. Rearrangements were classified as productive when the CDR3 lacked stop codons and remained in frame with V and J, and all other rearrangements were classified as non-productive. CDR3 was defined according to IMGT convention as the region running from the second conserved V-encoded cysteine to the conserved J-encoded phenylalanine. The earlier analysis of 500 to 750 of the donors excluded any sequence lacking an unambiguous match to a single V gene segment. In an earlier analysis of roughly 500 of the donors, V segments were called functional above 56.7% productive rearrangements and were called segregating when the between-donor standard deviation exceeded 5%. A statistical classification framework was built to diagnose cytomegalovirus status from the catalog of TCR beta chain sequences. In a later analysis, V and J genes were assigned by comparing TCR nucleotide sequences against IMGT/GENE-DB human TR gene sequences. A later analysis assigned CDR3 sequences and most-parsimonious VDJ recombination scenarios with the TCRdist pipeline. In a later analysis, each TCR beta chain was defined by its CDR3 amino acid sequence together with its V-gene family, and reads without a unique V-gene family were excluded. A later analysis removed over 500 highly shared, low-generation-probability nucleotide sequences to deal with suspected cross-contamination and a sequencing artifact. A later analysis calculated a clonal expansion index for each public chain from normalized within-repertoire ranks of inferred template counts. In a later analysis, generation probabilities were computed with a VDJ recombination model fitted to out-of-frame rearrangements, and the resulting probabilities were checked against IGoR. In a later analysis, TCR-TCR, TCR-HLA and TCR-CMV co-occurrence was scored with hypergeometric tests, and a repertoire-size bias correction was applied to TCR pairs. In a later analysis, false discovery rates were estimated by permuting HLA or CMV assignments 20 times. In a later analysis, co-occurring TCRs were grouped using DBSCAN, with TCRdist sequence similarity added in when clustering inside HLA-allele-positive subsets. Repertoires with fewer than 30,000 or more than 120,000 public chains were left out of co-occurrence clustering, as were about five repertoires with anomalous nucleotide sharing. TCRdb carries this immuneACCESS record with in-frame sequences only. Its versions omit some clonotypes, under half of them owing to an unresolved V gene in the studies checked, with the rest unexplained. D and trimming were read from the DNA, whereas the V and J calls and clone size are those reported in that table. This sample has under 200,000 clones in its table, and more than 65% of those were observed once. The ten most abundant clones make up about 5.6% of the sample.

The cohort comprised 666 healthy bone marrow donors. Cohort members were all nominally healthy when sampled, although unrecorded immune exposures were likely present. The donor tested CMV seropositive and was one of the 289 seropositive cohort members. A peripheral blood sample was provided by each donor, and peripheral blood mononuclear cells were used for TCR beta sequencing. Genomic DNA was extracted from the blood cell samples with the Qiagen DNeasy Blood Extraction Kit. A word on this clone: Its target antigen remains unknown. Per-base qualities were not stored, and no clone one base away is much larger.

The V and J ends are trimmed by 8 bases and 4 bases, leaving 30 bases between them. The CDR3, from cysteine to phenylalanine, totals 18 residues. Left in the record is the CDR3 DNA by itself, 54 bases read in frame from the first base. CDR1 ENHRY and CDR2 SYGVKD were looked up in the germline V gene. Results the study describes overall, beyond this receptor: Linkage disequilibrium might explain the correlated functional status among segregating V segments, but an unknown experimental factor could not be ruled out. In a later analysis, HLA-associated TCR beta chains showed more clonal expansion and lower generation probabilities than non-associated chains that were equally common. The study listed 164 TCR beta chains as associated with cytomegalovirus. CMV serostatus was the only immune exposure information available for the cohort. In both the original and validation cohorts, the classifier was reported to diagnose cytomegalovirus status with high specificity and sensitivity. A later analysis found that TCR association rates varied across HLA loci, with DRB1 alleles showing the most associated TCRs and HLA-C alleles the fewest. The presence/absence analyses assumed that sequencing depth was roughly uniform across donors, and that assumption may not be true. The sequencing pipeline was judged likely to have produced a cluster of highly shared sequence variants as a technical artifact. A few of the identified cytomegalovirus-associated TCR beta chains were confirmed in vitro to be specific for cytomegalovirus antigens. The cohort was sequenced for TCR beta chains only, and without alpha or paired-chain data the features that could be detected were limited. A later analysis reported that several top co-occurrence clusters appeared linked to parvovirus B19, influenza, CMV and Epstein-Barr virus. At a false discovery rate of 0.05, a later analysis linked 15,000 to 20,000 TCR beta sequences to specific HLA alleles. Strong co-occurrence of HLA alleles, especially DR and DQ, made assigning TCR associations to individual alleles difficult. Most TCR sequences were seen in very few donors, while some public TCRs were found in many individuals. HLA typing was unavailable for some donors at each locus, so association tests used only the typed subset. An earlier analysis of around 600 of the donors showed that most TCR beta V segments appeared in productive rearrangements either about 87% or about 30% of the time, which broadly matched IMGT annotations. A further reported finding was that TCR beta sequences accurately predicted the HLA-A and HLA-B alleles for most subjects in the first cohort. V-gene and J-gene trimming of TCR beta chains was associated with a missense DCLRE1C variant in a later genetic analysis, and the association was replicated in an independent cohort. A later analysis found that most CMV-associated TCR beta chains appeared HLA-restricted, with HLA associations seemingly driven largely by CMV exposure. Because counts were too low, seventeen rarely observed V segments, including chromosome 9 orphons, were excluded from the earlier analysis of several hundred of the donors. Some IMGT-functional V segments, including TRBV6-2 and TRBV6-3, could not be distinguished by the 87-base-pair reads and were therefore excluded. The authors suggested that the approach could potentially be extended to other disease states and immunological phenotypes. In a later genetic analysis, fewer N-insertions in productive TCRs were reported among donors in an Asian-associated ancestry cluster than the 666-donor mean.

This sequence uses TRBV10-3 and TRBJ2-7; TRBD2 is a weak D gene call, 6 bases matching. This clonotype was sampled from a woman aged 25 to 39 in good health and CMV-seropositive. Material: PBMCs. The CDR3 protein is CAISGSSSRYEAGYEQYF. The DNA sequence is TGTGCCATCTCAGGCTCCAGCTCAAGGTACGAGGCGGGGTACGAGCAGTACTTC.